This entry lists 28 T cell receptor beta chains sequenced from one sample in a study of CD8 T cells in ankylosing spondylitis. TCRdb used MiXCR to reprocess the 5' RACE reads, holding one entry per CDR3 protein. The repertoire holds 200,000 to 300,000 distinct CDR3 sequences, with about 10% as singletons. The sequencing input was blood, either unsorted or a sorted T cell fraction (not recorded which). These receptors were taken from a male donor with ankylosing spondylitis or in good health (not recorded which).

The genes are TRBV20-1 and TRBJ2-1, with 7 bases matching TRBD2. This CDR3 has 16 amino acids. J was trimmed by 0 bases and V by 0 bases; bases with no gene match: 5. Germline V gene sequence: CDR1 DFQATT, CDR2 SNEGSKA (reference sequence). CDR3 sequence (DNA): TGCAGTGCTAGAGATTCTAGCGGATACTCCTACAATGAGCAGTTCTTC. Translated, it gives CSARDSSGYSYNEQFF.

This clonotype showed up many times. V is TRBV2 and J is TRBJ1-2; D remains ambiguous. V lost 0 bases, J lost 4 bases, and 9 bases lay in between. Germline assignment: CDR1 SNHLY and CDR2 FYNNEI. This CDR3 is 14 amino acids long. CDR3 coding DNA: TGTGCCAGCAGTGAAGCAAGGACGTCCTATGGCTACACCTTC. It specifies CASSEARTSYGYTF.

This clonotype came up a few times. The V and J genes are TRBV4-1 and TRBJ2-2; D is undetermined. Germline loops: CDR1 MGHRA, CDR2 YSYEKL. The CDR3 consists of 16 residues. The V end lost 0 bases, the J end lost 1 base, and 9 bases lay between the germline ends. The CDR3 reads CASSQENSQNTGELFF. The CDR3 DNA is TGCGCCAGCAGCCAAGAGAATAGCCAGAACACCGGGGAGCTGTTTTTT.

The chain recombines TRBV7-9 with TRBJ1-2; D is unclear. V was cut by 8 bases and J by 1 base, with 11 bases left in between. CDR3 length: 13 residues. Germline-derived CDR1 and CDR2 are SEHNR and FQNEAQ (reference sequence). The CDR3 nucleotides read TGTGCCAGCGGATCCTTCGATAACTATGGCTACACCTTC. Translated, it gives CASGSFDNYGYTF.

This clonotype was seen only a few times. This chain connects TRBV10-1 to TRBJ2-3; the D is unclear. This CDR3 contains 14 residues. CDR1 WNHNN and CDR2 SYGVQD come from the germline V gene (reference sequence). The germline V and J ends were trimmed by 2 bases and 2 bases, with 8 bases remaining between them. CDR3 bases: TGCGCCAGCAGTGAGATGAGAGCCACAGATACGCAGTATTTT. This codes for CASSEMRATDTQYF.

For the CDR3, the DNA is TGTGCCAGCTCACCCGTAGGCATGAACACTGAAGCTTTCTTT. It codes for CASSPVGMNTEAFF. The chain joins TRBV18 to TRBJ1-1; D unresolved. This CDR3 region has 14 residues. Trimming took 3 bases from V and 0 from J, leaving 8 bases between them. CDR1 and CDR2 from the germline V gene are KGHSH and LQKENI. The complete variable domain, with remaining parts taken from reference TRBV18 and TRBJ1-1, reads NAGVMQNPRHLVRRRGQEARLRCSPMKGHSHVYWYRQLPEEGLKFMVYLQKENIIDESGMPKERFSAEFPKEGPSILRIQQVVRGDSAAYFCASSPVGMNTEAFFGQGTRLTVV.

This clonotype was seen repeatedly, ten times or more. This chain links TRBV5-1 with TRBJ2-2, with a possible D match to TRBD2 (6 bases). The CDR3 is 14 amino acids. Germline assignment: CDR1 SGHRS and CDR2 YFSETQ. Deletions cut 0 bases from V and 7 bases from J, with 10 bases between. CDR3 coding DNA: TGCGCCAGCAGCTTGGATAGGGAGGACGGGGAGCTGTTTTTT. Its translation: CASSLDREDGELFF.

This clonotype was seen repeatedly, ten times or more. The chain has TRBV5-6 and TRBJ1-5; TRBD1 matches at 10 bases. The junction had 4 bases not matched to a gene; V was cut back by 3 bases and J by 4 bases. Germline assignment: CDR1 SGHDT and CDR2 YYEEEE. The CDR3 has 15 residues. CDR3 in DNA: TGTGCCAGCAGCTCCGGACAGGGGGGGAATCAGCCCCAGCATTTT. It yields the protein CASSSGQGGNQPQHF.

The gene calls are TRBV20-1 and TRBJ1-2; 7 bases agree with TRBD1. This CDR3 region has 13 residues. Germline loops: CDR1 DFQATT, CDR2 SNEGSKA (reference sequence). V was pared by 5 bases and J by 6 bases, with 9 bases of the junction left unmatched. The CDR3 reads CSALLTGRDGYTF. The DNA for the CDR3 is TGCAGTGCTCTACTGACAGGGAGGGATGGCTACACCTTC.

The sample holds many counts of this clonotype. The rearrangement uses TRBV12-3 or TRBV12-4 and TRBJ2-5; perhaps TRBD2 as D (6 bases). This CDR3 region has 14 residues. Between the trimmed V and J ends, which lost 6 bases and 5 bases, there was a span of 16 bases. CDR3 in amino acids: CASSPGGLGETQYF. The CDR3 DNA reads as TGTGCCAGCAGCCCTGGGGGACTCGGGGAGACCCAGTACTTC.

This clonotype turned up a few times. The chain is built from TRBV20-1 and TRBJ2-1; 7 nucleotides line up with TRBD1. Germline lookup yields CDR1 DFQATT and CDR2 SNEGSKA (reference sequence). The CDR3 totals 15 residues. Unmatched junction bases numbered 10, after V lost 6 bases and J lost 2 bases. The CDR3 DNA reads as TGCAGTGCCGAGTCGGACAGGAGAGCCTACAATGAGCAGTTCTTC. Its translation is CSAESDRRAYNEQFF.

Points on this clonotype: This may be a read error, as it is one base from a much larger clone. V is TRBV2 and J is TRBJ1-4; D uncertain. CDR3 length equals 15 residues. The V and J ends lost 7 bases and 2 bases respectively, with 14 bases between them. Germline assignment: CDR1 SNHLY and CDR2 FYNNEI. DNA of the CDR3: TGTGCCAGCAATAGATTTCAGGATACTAATGAAAAACTGTTTTTT. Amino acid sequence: CASNRFQDTNEKLFF.

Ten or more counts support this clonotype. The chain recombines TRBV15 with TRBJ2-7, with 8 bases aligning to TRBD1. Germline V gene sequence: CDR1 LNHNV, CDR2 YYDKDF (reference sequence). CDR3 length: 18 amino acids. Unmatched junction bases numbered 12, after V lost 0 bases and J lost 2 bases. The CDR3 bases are TGTGCCACCAGCAGAGATACCAGATATACAGGGGGAACCTACGAGCAGTACTTC. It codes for CATSRDTRYTGGTYEQYF.

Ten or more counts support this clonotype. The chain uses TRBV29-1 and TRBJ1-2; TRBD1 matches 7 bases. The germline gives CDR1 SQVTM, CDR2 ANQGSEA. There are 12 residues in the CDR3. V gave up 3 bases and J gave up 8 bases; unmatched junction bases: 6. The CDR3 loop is CSVERGQDGYTF. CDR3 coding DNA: TGCAGCGTTGAGAGGGGGCAGGACGGCTACACCTTC.

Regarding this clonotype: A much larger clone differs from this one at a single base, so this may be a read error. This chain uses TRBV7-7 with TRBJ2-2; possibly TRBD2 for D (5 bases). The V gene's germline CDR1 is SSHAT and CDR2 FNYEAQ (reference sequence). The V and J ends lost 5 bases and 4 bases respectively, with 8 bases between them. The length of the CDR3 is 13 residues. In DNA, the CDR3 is TGTGCCAGCAGCCGGGGTGGCACCGGGGAGCTGTTTTTT. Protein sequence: CASSRGGTGELFF.

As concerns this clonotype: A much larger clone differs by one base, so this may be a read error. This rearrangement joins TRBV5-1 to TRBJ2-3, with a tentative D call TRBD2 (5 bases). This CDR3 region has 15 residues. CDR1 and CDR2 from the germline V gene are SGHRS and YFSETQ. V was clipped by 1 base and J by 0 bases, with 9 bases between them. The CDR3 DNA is TGCGCCAGCAGCTTGCCCGGGGTCAGCACAGATACGCAGTATTTT. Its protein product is CASSLPGVSTDTQYF.

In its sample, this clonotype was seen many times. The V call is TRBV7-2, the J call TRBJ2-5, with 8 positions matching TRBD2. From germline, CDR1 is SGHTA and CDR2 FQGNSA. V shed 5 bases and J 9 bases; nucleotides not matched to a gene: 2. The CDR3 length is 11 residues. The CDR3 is CASSPGGPQYF. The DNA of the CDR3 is TGTGCCAGCAGCCCGGGGGGGCCCCAGTACTTC.

CDR3 protein: CASRDAGTSGNTIYF. The CDR3 DNA reads as TGTGCCAGCAGGGACGCGGGGACTTCTGGAAACACCATATATTTT. V usage is TRBV6-1 and J usage is TRBJ1-3, with a weak D call TRBD1 (5 bases). The CDR3 length is 15 residues. Trimming shortened V by 6 bases and J by 1 base, and 13 bases separated the two germline ends. Looked up from germline, CDR1 is MNHNS and CDR2 is SASEGT.

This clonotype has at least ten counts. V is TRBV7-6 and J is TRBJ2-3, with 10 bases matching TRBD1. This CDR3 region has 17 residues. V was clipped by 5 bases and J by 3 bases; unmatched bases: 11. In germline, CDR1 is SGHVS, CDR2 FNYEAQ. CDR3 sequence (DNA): TGTGCCAGCAGCCCCCGGGACAGGGGCGAGGGAACAGATACGCAGTATTTT. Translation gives CASSPRDRGEGTDTQYF.

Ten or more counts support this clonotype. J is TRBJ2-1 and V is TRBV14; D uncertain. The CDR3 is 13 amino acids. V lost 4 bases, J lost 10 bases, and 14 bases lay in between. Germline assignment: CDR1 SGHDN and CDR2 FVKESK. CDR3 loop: CASSRPSGWEQFF. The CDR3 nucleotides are TGTGCCAGCAGCCGACCCTCCGGCTGGGAGCAGTTCTTC. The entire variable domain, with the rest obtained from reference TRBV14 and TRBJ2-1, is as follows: EAGVTQFPSHSVIEKGQTVTLRCDPISGHDNLYWYRRVMGKEIKFLLHFVKESKQDESGMPNNRFLAERTGGTYSTLKVQPAELEDSGVYFCASSRPSGWEQFFGPGTRLTVL.

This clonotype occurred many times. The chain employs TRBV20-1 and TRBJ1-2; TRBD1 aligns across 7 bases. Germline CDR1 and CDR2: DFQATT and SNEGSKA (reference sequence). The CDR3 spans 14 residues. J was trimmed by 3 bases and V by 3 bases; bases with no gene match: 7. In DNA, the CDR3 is TGCAGTGCTAGGGCCCCAGGGGGGTACTATGGCTACACCTTC. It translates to CSARAPGGYYGYTF.

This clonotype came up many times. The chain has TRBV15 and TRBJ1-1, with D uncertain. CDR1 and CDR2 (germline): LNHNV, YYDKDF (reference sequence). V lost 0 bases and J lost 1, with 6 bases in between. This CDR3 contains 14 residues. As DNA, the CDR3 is TGTGCCACCAGCAGAGATCGCGGGAACACTGAAGCTTTCTTT. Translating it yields CATSRDRGNTEAFF.

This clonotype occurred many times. DNA of the CDR3: TGCGCCAGCAGCCCTCGAGGGGGCACTGAAGCTTTCTTT. Its translation is CASSPRGGTEAFF. The genes are TRBV5-1 and TRBJ1-1; weak D call: TRBD1 (6 bases). Between the trimmed V and J ends, which lost 4 bases and 4 bases, there was a span of 11 bases. This CDR3 is built from 13 residues. Germline CDR1 is SGHRS and CDR2 is YFSETQ.

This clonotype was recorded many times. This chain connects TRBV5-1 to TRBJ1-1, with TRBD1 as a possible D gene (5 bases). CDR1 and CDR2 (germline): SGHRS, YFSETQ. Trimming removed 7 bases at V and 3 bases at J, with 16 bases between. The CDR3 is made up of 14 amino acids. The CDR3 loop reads CASAMGGGDTEAFF. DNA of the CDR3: TGCGCCAGCGCCATGGGGGGAGGGGACACTGAAGCTTTCTTT.

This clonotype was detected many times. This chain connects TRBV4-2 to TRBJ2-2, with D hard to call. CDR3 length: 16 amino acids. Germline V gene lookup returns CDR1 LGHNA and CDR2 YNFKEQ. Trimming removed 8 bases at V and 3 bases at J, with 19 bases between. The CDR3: CASAATVQADTGELFF. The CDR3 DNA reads TGTGCCAGCGCCGCAACGGTCCAGGCAGACACCGGGGAGCTGTTTTTT.

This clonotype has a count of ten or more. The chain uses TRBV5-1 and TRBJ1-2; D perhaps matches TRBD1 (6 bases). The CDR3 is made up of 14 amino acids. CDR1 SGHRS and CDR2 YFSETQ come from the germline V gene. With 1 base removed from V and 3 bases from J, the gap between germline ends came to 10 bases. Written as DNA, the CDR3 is TGCGCCAGCAGCTTGACAGGGCGCGACTATGGCTACACCTTC. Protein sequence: CASSLTGRDYGYTF.

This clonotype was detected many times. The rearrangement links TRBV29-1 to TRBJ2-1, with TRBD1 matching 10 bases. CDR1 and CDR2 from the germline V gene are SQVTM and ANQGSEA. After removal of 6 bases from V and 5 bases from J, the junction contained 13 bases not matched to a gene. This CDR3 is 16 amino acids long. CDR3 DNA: TGCAGCGTGCCCGTCGGACAGGGGGGTAGAAACAATGAGCAGTTCTTC. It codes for CSVPVGQGGRNNEQFF.

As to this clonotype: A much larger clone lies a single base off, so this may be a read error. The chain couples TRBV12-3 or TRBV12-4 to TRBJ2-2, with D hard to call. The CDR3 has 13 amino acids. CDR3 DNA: TGTACCAGCACCCTGGTGCGCACCGGGGAGCTGTTTTTT. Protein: CTSTLVRTGELFF.